This T cell receptor (beta chain) appears in the sequencing data of a study of cytomegalovirus exposure and HLA in healthy donors. The germline V gene has CDR1 MNHEY and CDR2 SVGAGI. Trimming took off 9 bases at V and 2 bases at J, with 20 bases between the two ends. The CDR3 extends over 15 amino acids. Both 60 Vbeta primers and 13 Jbeta primers went into the PCR. The repertoire was sequenced with immunoSEQ multiplex PCR; TCRdb's copy has only in-frame clones and lacks some. Altogether 90,000 or so clones are present, around 82% being singletons, with the ten largest covering 3.4%. Sequenced sample: PBMCs. The rearrangement joins TRBV6-5 to TRBJ2-7, with D possibly being TRBD1 (6 bases). The receptor's source is a man aged 30 to 39 in good health and CMV-seropositive. CDR3 DNA sequence: TGTGCCAGTCGGCTAGGGGGAGTCGGAACCTACGAGCAGTACTTC. This codes for CASRLGGVGTYEQYF.